These T cell receptor beta chains were read from a single sample in a study of CD8+ T cells in alopecia areata. Method: immunoSEQ multiplex PCR; TCRdb's copy keeps in-frame clones and lacks some. The table includes more than 90,000 clones, around 50% detected once. The material was CD8+ T cells sorted from blood, obtained at week 24, from a patient treated with tofacitinib. Receptor source: a human donor with alopecia areata. CDR3s leave out the opening cysteine and the closing phenylalanine or tryptophan. A D gene is named only where the DNA matches it firmly. Part of the rows lack a size; the others show once, few, many or a class for expanded clones.

>.|TRBV7-9|TRBJ1-1|.
ASSLSSTEAF
>.|TRBV29-1|TRBJ1-2|TRBD1
SVGDRGFGYT
>once|TRBV29-1|TRBJ2-1|.
SVEGWQGYNEQF
>.|TRBV6-5|TRBJ1-2|.
ASSAGADYGYT
>few|TRBV21-1|TRBJ2-4|.
ASSKGWTGSLGNIQY
>.|TRBV9|TRBJ2-3|.
ASSLQRWDTQY
>.|TRBV5-1|TRBJ1-4|TRBD1
ASSSHRGRREREKLF
>.|TRBV4-1|TRBJ1-5|TRBD1
ASSVFPSGTGGDQPQH
>few|TRBV29-1|TRBJ2-5|TRBD1
SARGTGGHETQY
>.|TRBV7-9|TRBJ2-5|TRBD1
ASSGSGGTGRETQY
>.|TRBV29-1|TRBJ1-2|.
SVEVPGPYGYT
>once|TRBV7-9|TRBJ1-1|.
ASSPTDTNTEAF
>.|TRBV19|TRBJ2-3|.
ASTNPGWDTQY
>few|TRBV2|TRBJ1-5|.
ASSPGEFSNQPQH
>.|TRBV27|TRBJ2-7|TRBD1
ASTETGGTYEQY
>.|TRBV4-3|TRBJ2-1|.
ASSRDWSSYNEQF
>.|TRBV4-2|TRBJ1-5|TRBD1
ASSSQTGQPQH
>.|TRBV5-1|TRBJ1-1|TRBD1
ASSATTGQPNTEAF
>.|TRBV5-6|TRBJ2-1|.
ASSFGESYNEQF
>.|TRBV11-2|TRBJ2-1|TRBD2
ASSLGLAGAYNEQF
>.|TRBV9|TRBJ1-6|.
ASSPEGGSPLH
>.|TRBV5-6|TRBJ2-7|.
ASSSVWSGVEQY
>.|TRBV2|TRBJ2-5|.
ASSVPHKETQY
>.|TRBV2|TRBJ2-7|.
ASGPGSGYEQY
>few|TRBV29-1|TRBJ1-1|.
SVDAGAGNTEAF
>.|TRBV5-1|TRBJ2-5|.
ASSLTWGETQY
>.|TRBV30|TRBJ1-1|.
AWSAGTAEAF
>.|TRBV7-2|TRBJ2-2|.
ASDLGVAGPNTGELF
>.|TRBV7-9|TRBJ2-1|.
ASSLEWAVYNEQF
>few|TRBV10-3|TRBJ2-6|.
AVEGSTLSSGANVLT
>few|TRBV29-1|TRBJ2-7|TRBD1
SVEDLAGGRYEQY
>.|TRBV27|TRBJ2-3|.
ASSVGTVHTQY
>.|TRBV30|TRBJ1-5|.
AWSFGTIGDQPQH
>.|TRBV6-1|TRBJ2-7|.
ASSEGRPPYEQY
>.|TRBV9|TRBJ2-2|TRBD2
ASSASPLSGGANTGELF
>.|TRBV5-4|TRBJ2-2|.
ASSSGGNGELF
>few|TRBV5-6|TRBJ2-3|.
ASSLRQESTDTQY
>.|TRBV7-3|TRBJ2-7|.
ASSFHSYEQY
>.|TRBV11-2|TRBJ2-3|.
ASIPTETLSTDTQY
>.|TRBV7-9|TRBJ1-1|.
ASSVAIGATEAF
>.|TRBV7-9|TRBJ2-7|.
ASSLGSPGEQY
>.|TRBV7-8|TRBJ2-3|.
ASSPGRPSTDTQY
>.|TRBV5-1|TRBJ1-5|.
ASSLRGVGQPQH
>.|TRBV19|TRBJ2-7|TRBD1
ASSAGTGVYEQY
>.|TRBV2|TRBJ1-2|TRBD1
ASREGAGENYGYT
>.|TRBV4-3|TRBJ2-3|TRBD2
ASSQEGLVGDTQY
>.|TRBV11-2|TRBJ2-3|TRBD1
ASSRTGSTDTQY
>.|TRBV11-1|TRBJ2-1|TRBD2
ASEPESGGGYNEQF
>.|TRBV30|TRBJ2-5|.
AWSVVGGKETQY
>.|TRBV30|TRBJ1-1|.
AWSVTRNTEAF
>.|TRBV5-6|TRBJ1-2|TRBD1
ASTPTGNNYGYT
>few|TRBV5-6|TRBJ2-5|.
ASSLADEETQY
>.|TRBV9|TRBJ2-3|TRBD2
ASSARLAGGGDTQY
>.|TRBV9|TRBJ2-1|TRBD2
ASSVLAGGFDEQF
>.|TRBV6-5|TRBJ2-5|.
ASSLLRGQETQY